The present entry profiles one TCR beta chain with its context. This record belongs to a study of blood T cell repertoires in COVID-19. Study-wide background: Acute and convalescent COVID-19 specimens originated in the United States, Italy and Spain.

J lost 4 bases, V lost 4 bases, and 9 bases had no gene match. Germline V gene lookup returns CDR1 SGHNT and CDR2 YYREEE (reference sequence). This CDR3 is built from 16 residues. Clones were sequenced by immunoSEQ multiplex PCR, and TCRdb holds only the in-frame ones, with some missing. The sample consists of 50,000 to 80,000 clones, around 80% of them appearing once. The Seattle patients, enrolled during active infection, were followed longitudinally. J is TRBJ2-3 and V is TRBV5-4; 10 nucleotides match TRBD2. Specimen: peripheral blood. The clonotype was recovered from a man between 60 and 70 years old with COVID-19, enrolled during active disease. CDR3 sequence: CASSPEEGLAPDTQYF. DNA for the CDR3: TGTGCCAGCAGCCCCGAGGAGGGACTAGCGCCAGATACGCAGTATTTT.